One sample yielded the 13 T cell receptor beta chains listed below, sequenced in a study of OX40 agonist ivuxolimab in advanced cancers. Using immunoSEQ multiplex PCR, the repertoire was profiled, and TCRdb retains in-frame clones only, with some absent. The data show 50,000 to 60,000 clones, with more than 85% seen just once and more than 13% held by the top ten. This specimen was CD4+ or CD8+ T cells sorted from blood, taken in a trial of the OX40 agonist ivuxolimab. Receptors originate from an adult with an advanced solid tumor such as melanoma, head and neck, liver or kidney cancer.

This clone has a single count. The chain joins TRBV27 to TRBJ1-1, with 7 bases that match TRBD1. The CDR3 is made up of 15 amino acids. Trimming cost V 2 bases and J 3 bases; bases outside gene matches: 6. CDR1 and CDR2 (germline): MNHEY, SMNVEV (reference sequence). CDR3 protein: CASSLSEGAHTEAFF. CDR3 coding DNA: TGTGCCAGCAGTTTAAGTGAGGGGGCCCACACTGAAGCTTTCTTT.

This chain joins TRBV5-1 and TRBJ2-3; the match to TRBD2 covers 8 bases. The germline V gene encodes CDR1 SGHRS and CDR2 YFSETQ. The ends lost 0 bases at V and 2 bases at J; junction bases unmatched: 5. The CDR3 extends over 16 amino acids. The CDR3 loop is CASSLAAGGHTDTQYF. CDR3 coding DNA: TGCGCCAGCAGCTTGGCGGCGGGGGGACACACAGATACGCAGTATTTT.

This clone was seen only once. J is TRBJ2-7 and V is TRBV5-5; 9 nucleotides agree with TRBD1. The V segment lost 2 bases and the J segment 3 bases; nucleotides outside the gene matches: 3. The CDR3 sequence is 14 residues long. Germline V lookup: CDR1 SGHKS, CDR2 YYEKEE (reference sequence). This CDR3 reads CASSFWTGDYEQYF. CDR3 in DNA: TGTGCCAGCAGCTTTTGGACAGGGGACTACGAGCAGTACTTC.

In this sample, this clone turned up once. V is TRBV15 and J is TRBJ2-3, with a weak D call TRBD2 (5 bases). Germline values: CDR1 LNHNV, CDR2 YYDKDF (reference sequence). Deletions cut 5 bases from V and 4 bases from J, with 19 bases between. The CDR3 runs to 16 residues. This CDR3 is CATSPSEGVWADTQYF. DNA of the CDR3: TGTGCCACCAGCCCGTCCGAGGGTGTTTGGGCAGATACGCAGTATTTT.

About this clone: The junction differs from germline at one of its ends, possibly a read error. The V and J genes are TRBV7-7 and TRBJ2-5, with D perhaps given as TRBD1 or TRBD2 (5 bases each). This CDR3 has 16 residues. Germline CDR1 reads SSHAT; CDR2 reads FNYEAQ (reference sequence). DNA for the CDR3: TGTGCTAGCAGCTTAGCCCCGGGACGGGTCCAAGAGACCCAGTACTTC. It yields the protein CASSLAPGRVQETQYF. Supplemented by reference TRBV7-7 and TRBJ2-5, the full variable domain reads GAGVSQSPRYKVTKRGQDVTLRCDPISSHATLYWYQQALGQGPEFLTYFNYEAQPDKSGLPSDRFSAERPEGSISTLTIQRTEQRDSAMYRCASSLAPGRVQETQYFGPGTRLLVL.

The chain couples TRBV27 to TRBJ2-3; 7 nucleotides agree with TRBD2. This CDR3 region has 15 residues. With V trimmed by 3 bases and J by 4 bases, 7 bases remained unmatched. CDR1 and CDR2 from the germline V gene are MNHEY and SMNVEV (reference sequence). In nucleotides, the CDR3 is TGTGCCAGCAGTTTTGGGGGGGGGTGGGCAGATACGCAGTATTTT. This codes for CASSFGGGWADTQYF.

This clone has just a few counts. The chain links TRBV4-1 to TRBJ1-5, with TRBD1 matching over 7 bases. Unmatched junction bases numbered 3, after V lost 7 bases and J lost 6 bases. Germline CDR1 reads MGHRA; CDR2 reads YSYEKL. The CDR3 is 12 residues long. Here the CDR3 reads CASKRQGQPQHF. The CDR3 DNA is TGCGCCAGCAAACGACAGGGTCAGCCCCAGCATTTT.

This sequence joins TRBV5-1 and TRBJ2-5, with 14 nucleotides matching TRBD2. Germline assignment: CDR1 SGHRS and CDR2 YFSETQ. The ends lost 3 bases at V and 1 base at J; junction bases unmatched: 8. The CDR3 runs 18 residues. CDR3 sequence reads: CASSSTPTSGGAQETQYF. The CDR3 DNA follows: TGCGCCAGCAGCTCCACCCCGACTAGCGGGGGGGCCCAAGAGACCCAGTACTTC.

This clone was detected only a few times. This chain connects TRBV9 to TRBJ2-3, with 9 nucleotides matching TRBD1. Germline CDR1 SGDLS, CDR2 YYNGEE. The CDR3 is 15 residues long. Trimming at V came to 6 bases and at J to 3 bases, leaving 8 bases not matched to a gene. The CDR3 DNA reads TGTGCCAGCAATTACAGGGGGCGGAGTACAGATACGCAGTATTTT. Protein sequence: CASNYRGRSTDTQYF.

The chain combines TRBV7-9 with TRBJ2-7; 8 bases match TRBD2. CDR1 is SEHNR, CDR2 FQNEAQ, per germline (reference sequence). V shed 2 bases, J shed 4 bases, and the junction held 7 bases outside the gene matches. CDR3 size: 15 residues. This chain's CDR3 is CASSLLGGGLYEQYF. CDR3 nucleotide sequence: TGTGCCAGCAGCTTATTGGGCGGGGGGCTTTACGAGCAGTACTTC.

V and J are TRBV5-6 and TRBJ1-1; D is undetermined. Germline CDR1 is SGHDT and CDR2 is YYEEEE. The V and J ends lost 0 bases and 4 bases respectively, with 7 bases between them. This CDR3 contains 13 residues. The CDR3 nucleotides read TGTGCCAGCAGCTTGGGGGAGGGCACTGAAGCTTTCTTT. Its protein is CASSLGEGTEAFF.

This chain uses TRBV6-4 with TRBJ2-1, with 11 bases matching TRBD2. Germline-derived CDR1 and CDR2 are MRHNA and SNTAGT. J gave up 2 bases and V 5 bases, and 2 bases lay outside the gene matches. This CDR3 is built from 15 residues. The CDR3 loop reads CASSQLAGAYNEQFF. The CDR3 DNA reads TGTGCCAGCAGTCAACTAGCGGGGGCCTACAATGAGCAGTTCTTC.

This clone has a single count. The chain links TRBV11-2 to TRBJ2-5; 7 positions agree with TRBD1. The ends lost 4 bases at V and 3 bases at J; junction bases unmatched: 8. This CDR3 contains 15 residues. The germline V gene encodes CDR1 SGHAT and CDR2 FQNNGV. CDR3 sequence (DNA): TGTGCCAGCAGCTCCGTCGATCAGGGGGAAGAGACCCAGTACTTC. As protein: CASSSVDQGEETQYF.